The sample holds a few counts of the clone carrying this T cell receptor (beta chain). These data belong to a study of identical twins. Germline V gene lookup returns CDR1 GTSNPN and CDR2 SVGIG (reference sequence). The germline V and J ends were trimmed by 2 bases and 6 bases, with 10 bases remaining between them. CDR3 length: 12 residues. TCRdb independently ran MiXCR on the 5' RACE reads; one entry per CDR3 protein. The sample comprises some 1,600,000 distinct CDR3 sequences, around 33% of which are singletons, and less than 0.35% rests with the top ten. The sample was cord blood. This clonotype was sampled from a newborn girl in good health. V usage is TRBV30 and J usage is TRBJ1-2; tentatively, D is TRBD1 (6 bases). CDR3 sequence reads: CAWSFYRDGYTF. The DNA of the CDR3 is TGTGCCTGGAGTTTCTACAGGGATGGCTACACCTTC. The full variable domain, completed using reference TRBV30 and TRBJ1-2, is SQTIHQWPATLVQPVGSPLSLECTVEGTSNPNLYWYRQAAGRGLQLLFYSVGIGQISSEVPQNLSASRPQDRQFILSSKKLLLSDSGFYLCAWSFYRDGYTFGSGTRLTVV.